Here is one T cell receptor (beta chain) with its context. Its antigen is currently not known. The data were taken from a study of monozygotic twins with inflammatory bowel disease (dated by TCRdb to between 2017 and 2020). At the level of the whole study: The complete study included 28 monozygotic twin pairs: 19 IBD-discordant Danish pairs and nine German pairs, of which four were IBD-concordant and five were IBD-discordant. Each individual had, on average, about 151 000 unique TCRalpha sequences and 181 000 unique TCRbeta sequences available for analysis. The search for disease-associated traits relied mainly on comparing IBD patients with their genetically identical healthy co-twins within discordant pairs.

General conclusions and limits of the study: Background noise and inter-individual variability may have been introduced into the repertoires by the differing immunosuppressive treatments among patients. No difference in repertoire similarity was observed between concordant and discordant twins, possibly owing to limited statistical power. No single strong signal or clonotype linked to IBD turned up in the results, so the idea that one exists was not supported. IBD patients had lower TCRbeta repertoire diversity, measured by the inverse Simpson index, than their healthy co-twins. The analysis was unable to tell different T cell subtypes apart. Compared with healthy twins, IBD patients shared fewer clonotypes with other individuals, and the difference was most pronounced in patients with signs of disease activity.

From each donor, a roughly 2.6 ml peripheral blood sample was collected into PAXgene tubes and stored at -80 degrees C. Without any T cell sorting, total RNA was extracted from whole blood using the PAXgene blood miRNA kit on an automated QIAcube. Peripheral blood from monozygotic twin pairs concordant or discordant for inflammatory bowel disease was subjected to deep TCRalpha and TCRbeta repertoire profiling with unique molecular barcoding. Smoking habits were recorded for all twin pairs, and individuals were classified as current, former or never smokers. Libraries were prepared through 5' RACE. The input for every TCR library was approximately 3,500 ng of total RNA. For each sample, cDNA was synthesized in eight separate reactions using SMARTScribe reverse transcriptase. During cDNA synthesis, template switching was used to introduce unique molecular identifiers that contained a 6-nucleotide sample barcode. TCRalpha and TCRbeta cDNA was amplified in two nested PCRs of roughly 17 and 9 cycles, and bead purification was carried out after each PCR. Before amplification, cDNA was treated with uracil DNA-glycosylase and purified using the QIAquick PCR purification kit. The second PCR added Illumina TruSeq-compatible adapters along with sample-specific barcodes. Library quality and concentration were checked on TapeStation and Qubit, and libraries were pooled at around 5 ng each. Pooled libraries were sequenced on an Illumina HiSeq2500 single-index Rapid Run with 2 x 100 bp reads and custom sequencing primers. The authors' pipeline ran thus. UMI-based consensus assembly with MiGEC version 1.2.6 was used to correct PCR and sequencing errors. MiXCR version 2.1.1 was used to carry out V(D)J alignment, clonotype assembly and CDR3 extraction. Normalisation of gene usage, clonotype sharing and MAIT/NKT TCR abundance was achieved by analysing the top 1000, 10 000 and 20 000 clonotypes per sample. After downsampling to 27 000 UMIs, diversity was calculated as the inverse Simpson index using the vegan R package. Statistical testing used paired Mann-Whitney U tests on the discordant twin pairs and applied Benjamini-Hochberg correction for multiple testing. The reads were reprocessed in TCRdb, with one entry per CDR3 protein sequence and no accompanying DNA. The V and J calls here are based on TCRdb, not the publication. This sample's table contains approximately 330,000 distinct CDR3 sequences. The ten largest clones represent 2% to 2.5% of the sample.

Source material: blood. This sequence originates from a human donor with ulcerative colitis or Crohn's disease, or a healthy co-twin of an affected twin (not recorded which).

The CDR3: CASSGHNSGNYGYTF. This chain is built from TRBV28 and TRBJ1-2. CDR1 and CDR2, per the germline V gene, are MDHEN and SYDVKM. The CDR3 starts with the cysteine, ends with the phenylalanine, and has 15 residues. DNA is not on record.